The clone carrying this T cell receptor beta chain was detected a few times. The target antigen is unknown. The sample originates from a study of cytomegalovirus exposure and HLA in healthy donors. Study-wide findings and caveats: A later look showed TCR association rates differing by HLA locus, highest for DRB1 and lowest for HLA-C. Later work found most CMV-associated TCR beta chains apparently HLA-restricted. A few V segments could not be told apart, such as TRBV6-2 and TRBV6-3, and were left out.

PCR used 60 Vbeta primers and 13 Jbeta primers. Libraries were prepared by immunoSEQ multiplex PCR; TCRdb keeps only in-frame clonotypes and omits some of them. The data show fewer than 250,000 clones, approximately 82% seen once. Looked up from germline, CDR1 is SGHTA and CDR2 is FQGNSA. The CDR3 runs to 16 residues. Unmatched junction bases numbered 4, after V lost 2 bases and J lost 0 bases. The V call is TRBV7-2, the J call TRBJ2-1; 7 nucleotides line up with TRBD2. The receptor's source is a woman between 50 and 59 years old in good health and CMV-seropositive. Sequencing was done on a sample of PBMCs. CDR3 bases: TGTGCCAGCAGCTTATCCCCGGGGGGCTCCTACAATGAGCAGTTCTTC. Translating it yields CASSLSPGGSYNEQFF.